The T cell receptor (beta chain) described here comes from a study of lymphopenia after photon versus proton radiotherapy. Study results and caveats: Post-nadir TCR diversity decline inversely tracked overall survival among those who died.

The protocol was immunoSEQ multiplex PCR, while the TCRdb copy is restricted to in-frame clones and leaves out a portion. The profile shows tens of thousands of clones, about 90% of them singletons. V dropped 3 bases and J dropped 5; count of bases not matched to a gene: 11. CDR1 is SGHRS, CDR2 YFSETQ, per germline. The CDR3 spans 16 residues. To note about this clone: Its specificity is unknown.

The specimen was peripheral blood, collected from a patient treated with proton-based radiotherapy. The TCR comes from an elderly man with esophageal cancer. V and J are TRBV5-1 and TRBJ2-5; TRBD2 matches 9 bases. This CDR3 is CASSSIVAGAEETQYF. The CDR3 DNA reads TGCGCCAGCAGCTCGATAGTAGCGGGGGCAGAGGAGACCCAGTACTTC.